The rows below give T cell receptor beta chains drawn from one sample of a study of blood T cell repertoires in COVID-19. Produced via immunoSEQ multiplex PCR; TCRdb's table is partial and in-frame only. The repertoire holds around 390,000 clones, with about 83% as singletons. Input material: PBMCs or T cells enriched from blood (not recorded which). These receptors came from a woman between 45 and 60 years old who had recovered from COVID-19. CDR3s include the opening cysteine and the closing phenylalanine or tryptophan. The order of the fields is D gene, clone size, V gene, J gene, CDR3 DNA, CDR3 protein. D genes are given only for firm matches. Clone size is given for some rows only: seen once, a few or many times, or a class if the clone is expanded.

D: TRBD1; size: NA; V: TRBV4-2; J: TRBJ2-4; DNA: TGTGCCAGCAGCTACAGGGGTGACAAAAACATTCAGTACTTC; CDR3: CASSYRGDKNIQYF
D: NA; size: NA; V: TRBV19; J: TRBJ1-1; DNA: TGTGCCAGTAGTATCTCCTCGGGTGGGAACACTGAAGCTTTCTTT; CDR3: CASSISSGGNTEAFF
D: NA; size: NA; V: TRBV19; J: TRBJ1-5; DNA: TGTGCCAGTAGCCGGGAGGGTGGGGCAAGGCAGCCCCAGCATTTT; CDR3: CASSREGGARQPQHF
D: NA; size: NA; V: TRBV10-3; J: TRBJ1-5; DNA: TGTGCCATCAGTGAGTCGAGAAGCAATCAGCCCCAGCATTTT; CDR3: CAISESRSNQPQHF
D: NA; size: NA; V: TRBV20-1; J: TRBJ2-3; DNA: TGCAGTGTTAAAAGGGGAGATACGCAGTATTTT; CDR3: CSVKRGDTQYF
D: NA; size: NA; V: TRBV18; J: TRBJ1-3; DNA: TGTGCCAGCTCACCCATCGCAACATTCCAGGGGTCTGGAAACACCATATATTTT; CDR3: CASSPIATFQGSGNTIYF
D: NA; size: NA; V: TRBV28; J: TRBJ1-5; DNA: TGTGCCAGCAGACTCTCGGGGTATCAGCCCCAGCATTTT; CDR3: CASRLSGYQPQHF
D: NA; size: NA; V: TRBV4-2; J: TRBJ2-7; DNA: TGTGCCAGCAGCGATCAGGTAGGACTCGCCCAATACGAGCAGTACTTC; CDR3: CASSDQVGLAQYEQYF
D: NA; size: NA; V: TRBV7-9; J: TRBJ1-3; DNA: TGTGCCAGCACCTCACTGACGACAGCCGGAAACACCATATATTTT; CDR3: CASTSLTTAGNTIYF
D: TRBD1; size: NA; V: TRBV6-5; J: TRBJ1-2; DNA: TGTGCCAGCAGTCGCACAGGGGCCCACTATGGCTACACCTTC; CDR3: CASSRTGAHYGYTF
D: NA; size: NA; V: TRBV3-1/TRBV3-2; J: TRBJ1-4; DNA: TGTGCCAGCAGCCAGCCGGGACACATTAATGAAAAACTGTTTTTT; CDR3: CASSQPGHINEKLFF
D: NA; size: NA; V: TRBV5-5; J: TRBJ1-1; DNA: TGTGCCAGCAGCTTCTATGGTATACCTTTAACTTTCTTT; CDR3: CASSFYGIPLTFF
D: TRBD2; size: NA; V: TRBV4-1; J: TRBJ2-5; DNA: TGCGCCAGCAGCCAAGCCCAGTTTCGGGGGGTCGGGGAGACCCAGTACTTC; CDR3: CASSQAQFRGVGETQYF
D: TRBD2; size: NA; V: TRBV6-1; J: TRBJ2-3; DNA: TGTGCCAGCAGTGAGGGACTAGCGGGACCGATCTCTAGCACAGATACGCAGTATTTT; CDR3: CASSEGLAGPISSTDTQYF
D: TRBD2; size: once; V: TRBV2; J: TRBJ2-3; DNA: TGTGCCAGCAGTCCGATCACCAGCGGGGGGGCAGATACGCAGTATTTT; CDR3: CASSPITSGGADTQYF
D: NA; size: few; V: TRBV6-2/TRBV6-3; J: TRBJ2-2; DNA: TGTGCCAGCAGTTTTACTAGCCAGGCCGGGGAGCTGTTTTTT; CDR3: CASSFTSQAGELFF
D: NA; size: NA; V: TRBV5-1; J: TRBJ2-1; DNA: TGCGCCAGCAGCTTGGGGGCCCCGGTGAATGAGCAGTTCTTC; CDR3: CASSLGAPVNEQFF
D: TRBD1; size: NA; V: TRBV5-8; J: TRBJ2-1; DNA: TGTGCCAGCAGCTGGAGGACAGGTGGCGGGTTCAATGAGCAGTTCTTC; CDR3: CASSWRTGGGFNEQFF
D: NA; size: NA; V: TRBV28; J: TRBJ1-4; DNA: TGTGCCAGTCTAAGGAGGAGCAACGGCGGGGAAAAACTGTTTTTT; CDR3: CASLRRSNGGEKLFF